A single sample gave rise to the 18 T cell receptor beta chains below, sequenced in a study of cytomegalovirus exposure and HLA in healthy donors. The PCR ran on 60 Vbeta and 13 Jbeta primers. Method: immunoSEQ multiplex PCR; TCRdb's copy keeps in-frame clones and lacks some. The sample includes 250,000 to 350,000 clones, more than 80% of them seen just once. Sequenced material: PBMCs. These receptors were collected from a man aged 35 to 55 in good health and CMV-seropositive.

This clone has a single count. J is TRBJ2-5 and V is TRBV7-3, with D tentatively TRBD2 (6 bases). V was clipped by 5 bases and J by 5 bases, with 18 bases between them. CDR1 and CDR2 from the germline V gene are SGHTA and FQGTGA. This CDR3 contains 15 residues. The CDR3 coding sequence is TGTGCCAGCAGCCTGGGACTTCTAACGGGGGAGACCCAGTACTTC. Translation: CASSLGLLTGETQYF.

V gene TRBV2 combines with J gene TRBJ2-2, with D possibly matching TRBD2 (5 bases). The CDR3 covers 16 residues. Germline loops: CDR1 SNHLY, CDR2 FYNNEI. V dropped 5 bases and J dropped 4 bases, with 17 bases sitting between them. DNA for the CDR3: TGTGCCAGCAGTCCGACCCCGAGGGCACTCACCGGGGAGCTGTTTTTT. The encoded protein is CASSPTPRALTGELFF. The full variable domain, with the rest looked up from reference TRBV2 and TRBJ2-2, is EPEVTQTPSHQVTQMGQEVILRCVPISNHLYFYWYRQILGQKVEFLVSFYNNEISEKSEIFDDQFSVERPDGSNFTLKIRSTKLEDSAMYFCASSPTPRALTGELFFGEGSRLTVL.

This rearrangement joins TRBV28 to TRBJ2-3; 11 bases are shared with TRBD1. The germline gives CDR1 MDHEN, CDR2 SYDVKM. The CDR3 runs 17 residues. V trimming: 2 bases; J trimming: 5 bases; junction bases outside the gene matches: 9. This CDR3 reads CASSLAGTGGVLDTQYF. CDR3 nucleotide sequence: TGTGCCAGCAGTTTAGCCGGGACAGGGGGTGTACTAGATACGCAGTATTTT.

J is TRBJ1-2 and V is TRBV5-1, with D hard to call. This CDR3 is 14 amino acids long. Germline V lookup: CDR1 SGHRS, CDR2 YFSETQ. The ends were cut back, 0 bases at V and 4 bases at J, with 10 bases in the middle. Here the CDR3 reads CASSLEADTYGYTF. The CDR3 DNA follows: TGCGCCAGCAGCTTGGAGGCGGATACCTATGGCTACACCTTC.

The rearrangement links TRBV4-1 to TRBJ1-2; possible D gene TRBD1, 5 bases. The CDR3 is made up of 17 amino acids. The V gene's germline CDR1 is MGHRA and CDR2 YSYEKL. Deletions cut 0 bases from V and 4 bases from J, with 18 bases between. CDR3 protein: CASSQDVGREARYGYTF. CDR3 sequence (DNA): TGCGCCAGCAGCCAAGACGTCGGCAGGGAAGCCCGCTATGGCTACACCTTC.

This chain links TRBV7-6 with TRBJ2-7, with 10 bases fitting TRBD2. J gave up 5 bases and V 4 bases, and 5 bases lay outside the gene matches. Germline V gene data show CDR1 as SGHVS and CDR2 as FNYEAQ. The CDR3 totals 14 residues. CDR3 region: CASSSLAGDHEQYF. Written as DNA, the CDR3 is TGTGCCAGCAGCTCTCTAGCGGGAGACCACGAGCAGTACTTC.

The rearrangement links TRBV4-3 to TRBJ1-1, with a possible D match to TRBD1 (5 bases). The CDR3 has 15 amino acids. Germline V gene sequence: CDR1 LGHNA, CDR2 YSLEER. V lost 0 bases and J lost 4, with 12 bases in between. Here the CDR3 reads CASSQDPGGVTEAFF. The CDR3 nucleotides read TGCGCCAGCAGCCAAGATCCCGGGGGTGTCACTGAAGCTTTCTTT.

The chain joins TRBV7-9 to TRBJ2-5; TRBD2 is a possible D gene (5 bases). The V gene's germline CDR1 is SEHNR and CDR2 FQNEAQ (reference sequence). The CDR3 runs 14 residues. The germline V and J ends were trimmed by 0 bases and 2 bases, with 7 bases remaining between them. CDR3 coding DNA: TGTGCCAGCAGCTTAGCGGGCGGGCAAGAGACCCAGTACTTC. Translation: CASSLAGGQETQYF.

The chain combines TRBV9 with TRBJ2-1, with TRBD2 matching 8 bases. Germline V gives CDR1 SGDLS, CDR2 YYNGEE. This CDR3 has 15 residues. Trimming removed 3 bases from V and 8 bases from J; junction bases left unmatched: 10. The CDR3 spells CASSGSGTIGDEQFF. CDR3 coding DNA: TGTGCCAGCAGCGGTAGCGGGACCATTGGCGATGAGCAGTTCTTC. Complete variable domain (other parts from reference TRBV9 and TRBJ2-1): DSGVTQTPKHLITATGQRVTLRCSPRSGDLSVYWYQQSLDQGLQFLIQYYNGEERAKGNILERFSAQQFPDLHSELNLSSLELGDSALYFCASSGSGTIGDEQFFGPGTRLTVL.

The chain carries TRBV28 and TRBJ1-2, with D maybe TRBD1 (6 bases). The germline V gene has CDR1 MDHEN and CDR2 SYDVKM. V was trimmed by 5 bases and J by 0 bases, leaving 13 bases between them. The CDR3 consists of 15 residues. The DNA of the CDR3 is TGTGCCAGCAGTCTTCGGACAGCGGCTAACTATGGCTACACCTTC. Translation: CASSLRTAANYGYTF.

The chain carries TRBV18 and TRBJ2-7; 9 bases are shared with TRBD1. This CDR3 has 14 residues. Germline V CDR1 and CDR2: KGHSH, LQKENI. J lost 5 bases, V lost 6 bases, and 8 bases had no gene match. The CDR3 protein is CASSPVDRGNEQYF. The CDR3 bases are TGTGCCAGCTCTCCCGTGGACAGGGGAAACGAGCAGTACTTC.

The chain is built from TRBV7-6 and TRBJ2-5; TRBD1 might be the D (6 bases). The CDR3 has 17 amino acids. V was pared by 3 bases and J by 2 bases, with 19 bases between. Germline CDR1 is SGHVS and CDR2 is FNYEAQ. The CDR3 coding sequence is TGTGCCAGCAGCTTTGAGTCAGGGGTCGTCTTACAAGAGACCCAGTACTTC. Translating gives CASSFESGVVLQETQYF.

Written as DNA, the CDR3 is TGCGCCAGCAGTCAGGGCTTCTCCTACGAGCAGTACTTC. Protein: CASSQGFSYEQYF. The chain employs TRBV10-1 and TRBJ2-7, with D possibly matching TRBD1 (5 bases). CDR3 length equals 13 residues. V was pared by 5 bases and J by 0 bases, with 8 bases between. CDR1 and CDR2 from the germline V gene are WNHNN and SYGVQD (reference sequence).

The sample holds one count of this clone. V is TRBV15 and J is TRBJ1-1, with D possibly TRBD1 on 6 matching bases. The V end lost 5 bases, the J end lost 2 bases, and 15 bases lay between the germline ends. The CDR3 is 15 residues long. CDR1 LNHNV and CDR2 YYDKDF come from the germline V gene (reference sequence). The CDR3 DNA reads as TGTGCCACCAGCCGCCCCCAGGGGAGAAACACTGAAGCTTTCTTT. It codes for CATSRPQGRNTEAFF.

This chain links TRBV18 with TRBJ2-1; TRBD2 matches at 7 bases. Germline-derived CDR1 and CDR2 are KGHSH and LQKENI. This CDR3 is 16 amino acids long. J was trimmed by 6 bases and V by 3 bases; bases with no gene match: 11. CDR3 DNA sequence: TGTGCCAGCTCACCTCCGAGGGGCACTAGCGCCAATGAGCAGTTCTTC. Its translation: CASSPPRGTSANEQFF.

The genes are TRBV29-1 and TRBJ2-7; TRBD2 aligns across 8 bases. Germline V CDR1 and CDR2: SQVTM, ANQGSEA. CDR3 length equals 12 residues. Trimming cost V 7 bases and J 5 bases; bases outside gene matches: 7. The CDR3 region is CSARGGVNEQYF. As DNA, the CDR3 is TGCAGCGCCCGGGGGGGCGTAAACGAGCAGTACTTC.

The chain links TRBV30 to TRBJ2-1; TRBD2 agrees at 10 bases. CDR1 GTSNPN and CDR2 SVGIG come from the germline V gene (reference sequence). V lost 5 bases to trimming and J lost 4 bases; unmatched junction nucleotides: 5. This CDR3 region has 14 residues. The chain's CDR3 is CAWDWTSGYNEQFF. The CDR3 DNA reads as TGTGCCTGGGATTGGACTAGCGGTTACAATGAGCAGTTCTTC.

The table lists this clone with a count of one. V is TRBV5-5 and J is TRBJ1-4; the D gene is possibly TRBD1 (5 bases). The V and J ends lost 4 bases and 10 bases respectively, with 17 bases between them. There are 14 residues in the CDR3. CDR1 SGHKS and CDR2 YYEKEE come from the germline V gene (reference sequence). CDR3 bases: TGTGCCAGCAGCCAGGACACAATGAGAGGAAAACTGTTTTTT. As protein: CASSQDTMRGKLFF.